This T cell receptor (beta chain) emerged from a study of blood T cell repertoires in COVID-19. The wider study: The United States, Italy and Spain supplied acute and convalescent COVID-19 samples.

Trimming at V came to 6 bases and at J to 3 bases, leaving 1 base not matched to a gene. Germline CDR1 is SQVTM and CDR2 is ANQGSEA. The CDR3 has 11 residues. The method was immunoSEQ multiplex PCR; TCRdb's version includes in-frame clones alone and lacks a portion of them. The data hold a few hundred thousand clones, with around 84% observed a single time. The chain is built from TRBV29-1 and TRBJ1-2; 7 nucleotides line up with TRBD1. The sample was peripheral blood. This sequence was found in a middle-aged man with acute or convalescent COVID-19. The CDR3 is CSVGQDYGYTF. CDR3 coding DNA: TGCAGCGTCGGACAGGACTATGGCTACACCTTC. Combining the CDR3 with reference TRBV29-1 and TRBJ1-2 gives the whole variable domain SAVISQKPSRDICQRGTSLTIQCQVDSQVTMMFWYRQQPGQSLTLIATANQGSEATYESGFVIDKFPISRPNLTFSTLTVSNMSPEDSSIYLCSVGQDYGYTFGSGTRLTVV.